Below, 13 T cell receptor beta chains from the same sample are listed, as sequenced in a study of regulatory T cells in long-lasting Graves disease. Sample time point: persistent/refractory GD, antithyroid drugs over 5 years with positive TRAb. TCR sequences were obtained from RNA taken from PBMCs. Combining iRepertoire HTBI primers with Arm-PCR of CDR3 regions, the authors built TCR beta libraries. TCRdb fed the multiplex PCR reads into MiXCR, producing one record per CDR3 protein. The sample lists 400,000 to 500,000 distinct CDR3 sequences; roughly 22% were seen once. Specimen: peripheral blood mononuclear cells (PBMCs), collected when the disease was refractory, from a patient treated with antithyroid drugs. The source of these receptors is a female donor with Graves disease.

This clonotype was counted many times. CDR3: CASSWDYEQYF. DNA for the CDR3: TGTGCCAGCAGTTGGGACTACGAGCAGTACTTC. The chain couples TRBV12-3 or TRBV12-4 to TRBJ2-7; unclear D gene. The CDR3 has 11 residues. Trimming took off 4 bases at V and 3 bases at J, with 4 bases between the two ends.

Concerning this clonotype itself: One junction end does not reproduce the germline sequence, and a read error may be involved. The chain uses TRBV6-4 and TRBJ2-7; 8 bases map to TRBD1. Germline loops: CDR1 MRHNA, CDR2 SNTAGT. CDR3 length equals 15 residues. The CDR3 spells CASSYAEGQGEERYF. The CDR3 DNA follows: TGTGCCAGCAGTTACGCAGAAGGACAGGGAGAAGAGCGGTACTTC.

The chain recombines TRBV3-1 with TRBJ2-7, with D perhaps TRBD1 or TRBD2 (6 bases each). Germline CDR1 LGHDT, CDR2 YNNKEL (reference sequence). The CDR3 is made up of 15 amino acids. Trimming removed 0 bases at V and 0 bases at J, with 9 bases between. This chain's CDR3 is CASSQDWGASYEQYF. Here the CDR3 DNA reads TGTGCCAGCAGCCAAGATTGGGGGGCCTCCTACGAGCAGTACTTC.

The CDR3 coding sequence is TGTGCCACCAGCAGAGTATCCACAGTGGGTGAAAAACTGTTTTTT. Its translation: CATSRVSTVGEKLFF. The chain recombines TRBV15 with TRBJ1-4; D gene ambiguous. Germline values: CDR1 LNHNV, CDR2 YYDKDF (reference sequence). The V end lost 1 base, the J end lost 7 bases, and 13 bases lay between the germline ends. The CDR3 length is 15 residues.

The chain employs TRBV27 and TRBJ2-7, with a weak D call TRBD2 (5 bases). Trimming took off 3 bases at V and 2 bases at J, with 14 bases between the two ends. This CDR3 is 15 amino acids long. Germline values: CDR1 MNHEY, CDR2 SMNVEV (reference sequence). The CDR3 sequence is CASSFGDRSAYEQYF. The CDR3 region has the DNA TGTGCCAGCAGTTTCGGGGATAGATCTGCCTACGAGCAGTACTTC.

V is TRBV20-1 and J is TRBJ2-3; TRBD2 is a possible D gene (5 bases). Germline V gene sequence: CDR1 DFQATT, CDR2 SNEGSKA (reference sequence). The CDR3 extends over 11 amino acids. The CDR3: CRTRGGDTQYF. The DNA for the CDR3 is TGCAGGACACGGGGTGGAGATACGCAGTATTTT.

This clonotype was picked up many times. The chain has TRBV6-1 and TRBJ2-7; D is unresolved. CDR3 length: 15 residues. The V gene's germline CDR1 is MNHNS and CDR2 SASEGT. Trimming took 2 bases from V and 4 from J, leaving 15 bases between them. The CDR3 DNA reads TGTGCCAGCAGTGAACTAGGACGTTCCCTTTACGAGCAGTACTTC. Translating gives CASSELGRSLYEQYF.

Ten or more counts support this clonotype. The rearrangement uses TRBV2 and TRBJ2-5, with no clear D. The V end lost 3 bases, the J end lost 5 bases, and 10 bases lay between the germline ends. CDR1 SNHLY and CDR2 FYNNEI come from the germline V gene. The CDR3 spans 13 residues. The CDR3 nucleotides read TGTGCCAGCAGTGACGGGTTCACGGAGACCCAGTACTTC. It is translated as CASSDGFTETQYF.

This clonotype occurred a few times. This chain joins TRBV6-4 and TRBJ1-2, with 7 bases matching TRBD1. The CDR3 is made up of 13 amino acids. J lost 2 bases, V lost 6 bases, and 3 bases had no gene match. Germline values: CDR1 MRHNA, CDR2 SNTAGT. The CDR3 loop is CASRMGQNYGYTF. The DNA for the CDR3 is TGTGCCAGCAGAATGGGACAGAACTATGGCTACACCTTC.

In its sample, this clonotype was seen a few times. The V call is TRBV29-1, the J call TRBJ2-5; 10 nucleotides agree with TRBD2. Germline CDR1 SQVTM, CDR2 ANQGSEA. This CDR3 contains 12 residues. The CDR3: CSQTSGSETQYF. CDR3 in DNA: TGCAGTCAGACTAGCGGGTCGGAGACCCAGTACTTC.

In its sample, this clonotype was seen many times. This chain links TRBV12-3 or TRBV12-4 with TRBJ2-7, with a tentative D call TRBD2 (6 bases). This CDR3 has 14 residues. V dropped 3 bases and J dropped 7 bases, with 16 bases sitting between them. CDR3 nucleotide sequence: TGTGCCAGCAGTTTTAGCGGTAGAGAAGGGGAGCAGTACTTC. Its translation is CASSFSGREGEQYF.

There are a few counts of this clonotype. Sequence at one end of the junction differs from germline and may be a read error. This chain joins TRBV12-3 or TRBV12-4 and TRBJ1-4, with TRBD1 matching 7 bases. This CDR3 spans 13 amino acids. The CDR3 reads CASSPDREGKPFF. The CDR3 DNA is TGTGCCAGCAGCCCCGACAGGGAGGGAAAACCGTTTTTT.

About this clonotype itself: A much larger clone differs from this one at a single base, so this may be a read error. CDR3 residues: CAWSPLSSPLHF. The CDR3 DNA reads as TGTGCCTGGAGTCCCCTAAGTTCACCCCTCCACTTT. The chain carries TRBV30 and TRBJ1-6; D call uncertain. Germline V gene sequence: CDR1 GTSNPN, CDR2 SVGIG (reference sequence). The CDR3 spans 12 residues. The V end lost 2 bases, the J end lost 9 bases, and 8 bases lay between the germline ends.